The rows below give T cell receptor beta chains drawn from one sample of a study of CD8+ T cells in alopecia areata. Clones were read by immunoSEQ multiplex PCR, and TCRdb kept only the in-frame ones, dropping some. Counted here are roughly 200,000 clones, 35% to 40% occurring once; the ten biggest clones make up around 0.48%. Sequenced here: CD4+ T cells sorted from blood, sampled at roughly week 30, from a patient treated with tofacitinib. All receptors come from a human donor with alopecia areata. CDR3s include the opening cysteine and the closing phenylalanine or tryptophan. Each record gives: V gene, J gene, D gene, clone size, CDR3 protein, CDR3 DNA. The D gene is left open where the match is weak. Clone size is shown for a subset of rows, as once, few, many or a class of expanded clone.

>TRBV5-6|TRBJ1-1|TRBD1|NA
CASSYYNRGTEAFF
TGTGCCAGCAGCTACTATAACAGGGGGACTGAAGCTTTCTTT
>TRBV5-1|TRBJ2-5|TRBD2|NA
CASSSGGQETQYF
TGCGCCAGCAGCTCGGGAGGTCAAGAGACCCAGTACTTC
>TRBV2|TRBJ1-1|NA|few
CASSEGLNTEAFF
TGTGCCAGCAGTGAAGGTTTGAACACTGAAGCTTTCTTT
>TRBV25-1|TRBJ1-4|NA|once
CASSDPYEKLFF
TGTGCCAGCAGTGACCCATATGAAAAACTGTTTTTT
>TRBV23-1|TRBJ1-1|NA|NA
CASSQKSYTEAFF
TGCGCCAGCAGTCAAAAGAGCTACACTGAAGCTTTCTTT
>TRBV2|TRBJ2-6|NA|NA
CASLGRPGGANVLTF
TGTGCCAGCTTAGGGCGACCGGGTGGGGCCAACGTCCTGACTTTC
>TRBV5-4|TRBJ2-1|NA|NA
CASSLLGSSYNEQFF
TGTGCCAGCAGCTTGCTGGGTAGCTCCTACAATGAGCAGTTCTTC
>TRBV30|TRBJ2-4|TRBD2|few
CAGASGARDIQYF
TGTGCTGGGGCTAGCGGGGCCCGGGACATTCAGTACTTC
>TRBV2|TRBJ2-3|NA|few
CATDRGGGSTDTQYF
TGTGCTACCGACCGGGGCGGAGGGAGCACAGATACGCAGTATTTT
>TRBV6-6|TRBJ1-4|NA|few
CASTSMIWGGGEKLFF
TGTGCCAGCACCTCCATGATTTGGGGTGGGGGAGAAAAACTGTTTTTT
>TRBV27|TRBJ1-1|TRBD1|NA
CASRDRGSTEAFF
TGTGCCAGCAGAGACAGGGGCAGCACTGAAGCTTTCTTT
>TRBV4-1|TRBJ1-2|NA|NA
CASSQGGQSRYGYTF
TGCGCCAGCAGCCAAGGGGGCCAGAGCAGATATGGCTACACCTTC
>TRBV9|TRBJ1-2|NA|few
CASSPRGDSLYGYTF
TGTGCCAGCAGCCCCAGGGGCGACAGCCTCTATGGCTACACCTTC
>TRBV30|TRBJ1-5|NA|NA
CAWSQGSRQPQHF
TGTGCCTGGAGCCAGGGTTCCAGGCAGCCCCAGCATTTT